This TCR beta chain was found in a study of shared clonotypes between healthy human individuals. Study context: The study drew on a couple of women and a few men aged 18 to 49 as donors. Used for every donor were three CD4 naive, three CD4 memory, two CD8 naive and one CD8 memory plate.

The CDR3 covers 15 residues. Germline values: CDR1 MNHNS, CDR2 SASEGT. Trimming removed 4 bases from V and 0 bases from J, with 10 bases in between. Deep was the level at which the assay was run. Using immunoSEQ multiplex PCR, the repertoire was profiled, and TCRdb retains in-frame clones only, with some absent. Of 1 million to 1.3 million clones in the sample, about 84% were seen once. The sequenced sample consisted of memory CD4+ T cells from PBMCs. The subset is: CD45RA-negative fraction. The sequence derives from a young man in good health. Some clones in this sample may be carry-over from other donors' samples. J is TRBJ1-5 and V is TRBV6-1, with D possibly being TRBD1 (6 bases). CDR3 in DNA: TGTGCCAGCAGTGGCGGGACATTTAGCAATCAGCCCCAGCATTTT. Translated, it gives CASSGGTFSNQPQHF.